This TCR beta chain was sequenced for a study of blood T cell repertoires in COVID-19. Trimming took 5 bases from V and 8 from J, leaving 16 bases between them. Germline CDR1 reads LGHNT; CDR2 reads FRNRAP. The CDR3 runs 14 residues. Per the original methods: For nucleated cells, counts were estimated from reference gene primer amplification. Profiled with immunoSEQ multiplex PCR; TCRdb holds only in-frame clones, not every one. From that table come the V and J calls and clone size; the DNA was used to work out D and trimming. The table includes fewer than 35,000 clones, around 83% detected once. The chain has TRBV12-5 and TRBJ2-1, with a possible D match to TRBD1 (7 bases). The sequenced sample consisted of peripheral blood. This clonotype was sampled from a human donor in a cohort sampled during active COVID-19. The CDR3 nucleotides are TGTGCTAGTGGTACACAGGGGAGGTCCGATGAGCAGTTCTTC. Encoded protein: CASGTQGRSDEQFF.